One and the same sample provided the 23 T cell receptor beta chains below, sequenced in a study of HIV-infected patients and healthy controls. cDNA was made from about 480 ng RNA using alpha and beta constant primers. Alpha and beta chain libraries were made separately by chain-specific third strand synthesis with multiplexing indices. TCRdb passed the 5' RACE reads through MiXCR, listing each CDR3 protein once. Of 6,100 or so distinct CDR3 sequences in the sample, 9.5% to 12% were seen once. Whole blood was used without fractionation, so all unsorted peripheral T cells were included. The source was blood, collected before antiretroviral therapy. All receptors come from an adult with HIV infection.

In its sample, this clonotype ranks as medium-sized. The J gene is TRBJ2-5, the V gene TRBV5-1; 7 nucleotides line up with TRBD1. The CDR3 is made up of 17 amino acids. V dropped 3 bases and J dropped 3; count of bases not matched to a gene: 14. CDR1 and CDR2 from the germline V gene are SGHRS and YFSETQ. CDR3 protein: CASSSQGQALTEETQYF. DNA for the CDR3: TGCGCCAGCAGCTCACAAGGACAGGCGCTGACGGAAGAGACCCAGTACTTC.

This clonotype was seen a few times. The DNA of the CDR3 is TGCAGTGCTAGAAGGATTGGACCTCTCGACTATGGCTACACCTTC. Translated, it gives CSARRIGPLDYGYTF. The gene calls are TRBV20-1 and TRBJ1-2; D is uncertain. Between the trimmed V and J ends, which lost 2 bases and 3 bases, there was a span of 16 bases. CDR3 size: 15 residues. The germline V gene has CDR1 DFQATT and CDR2 SNEGSKA (reference sequence).

In its sample, this clonotype is medium-sized (0.01 to 0.1%). The rearrangement joins TRBV7-2 to TRBJ1-3; D is ambiguous. The germline V gene encodes CDR1 SGHTA and CDR2 FQGNSA. V was pared by 1 base and J by 0 bases, with 7 bases between. The CDR3 has 15 amino acids. The CDR3, as DNA: TGTGCCAGCAGCTTAGAGGCGTACTCTGGAAACACCATATATTTT. Residues: CASSLEAYSGNTIYF. Drawing the rest from reference TRBV7-2 and TRBJ1-3, the complete variable domain is GAGVSQSPSNKVTEKGKDVELRCDPISGHTALYWYRQSLGQGLEFLIYFQGNSAPDKSGLPSDRFSAERTGGSVSTLTIQRTQQEDSAVYLCASSLEAYSGNTIYFGEGSWLTVV.

This clonotype was observed a handful of times. This chain links TRBV27 with TRBJ2-5; TRBD1 matches at 9 bases. Germline V CDR1 and CDR2: MNHEY, SMNVEV (reference sequence). The CDR3 is 13 amino acids. V lost 6 bases to trimming and J lost 6 bases; unmatched junction nucleotides: 5. CDR3 protein: CASSPDRGKTQYF. CDR3 coding DNA: TGTGCCAGCAGCCCGGACAGGGGAAAGACCCAGTACTTC.

Relative to its sample, this clonotype is medium-sized. The chain combines TRBV6-5 with TRBJ1-5; D is ambiguous. This CDR3 has 14 residues. CDR1 and CDR2 from the germline V gene are MNHEY and SVGAGI. Trimming took off 2 bases at V and 2 bases at J, with 7 bases between the two ends. This CDR3 reads CASSYMAGNQPQHF. The CDR3 DNA sequence: TGTGCCAGCAGTTACATGGCTGGCAATCAGCCCCAGCATTTT.

This clonotype was recorded at least ten times. The V call is TRBV28, the J call TRBJ1-6; weak D call: TRBD1 (5 bases). Looked up from germline, CDR1 is MDHEN and CDR2 is SYDVKM. The CDR3 loop spans 16 amino acids. V was cut by 6 bases and J by 8 bases, with 20 bases left in between. The CDR3 nucleotides read TGTGCCAGCAGACCCAGCTCGGGGGGGGTCGATTCACCCCTCCACTTT. It translates to CASRPSSGGVDSPLHF. Full variable domain (remainder filled in from reference TRBV28 and TRBJ1-6): DVKVTQSSRYLVKRTGEKVFLECVQDMDHENMFWYRQDPGLGLRLIYFSYDVKMKEKGDIPEGYSVSREKKERFSLILESASTNQTSMYLCASRPSSGGVDSPLHFGNGTRLTVT.

The chain combines TRBV10-3 with TRBJ2-5; 8 bases are a match to TRBD2. The length of the CDR3 is 15 residues. The germline gives CDR1 ENHRY, CDR2 SYGVKD. V lost 10 bases, J lost 5 bases, and 15 bases stayed unmatched. This CDR3 reads CATRGERESRETQYF. CDR3 bases: TGTGCCACGCGGGGCGAGCGGGAGAGTCGCGAGACCCAGTACTTC.

The chain uses TRBV29-1 and TRBJ2-2, with D unclear. V was cut by 0 bases and J by 7 bases, with 9 bases left in between. The CDR3 runs to 13 residues. Per the germline V gene, CDR1 is SQVTM and CDR2 is ANQGSEA. In nucleotides, the CDR3 is TGCAGCGTTGAAGATCTTCAAGTCGGGGAGCTGTTTTTT. This sequence encodes CSVEDLQVGELFF.

Relative to its sample, this clonotype is medium-sized. The V and J genes are TRBV20-1 and TRBJ2-3; TRBD2 matches 11 bases. Germline trimming cut 2 bases from V and 2 bases from J; bases unmatched to any gene: 12. The CDR3 spans 18 residues. The germline V gene encodes CDR1 DFQATT and CDR2 SNEGSKA (reference sequence). Written as DNA, the CDR3 is TGCAGTGCTAGACCACCGCCCGGGACTAGCGGAACCACAGATACGCAGTATTTT. It specifies CSARPPPGTSGTTDTQYF.

This clonotype occurred many times. This chain uses TRBV6-6 with TRBJ1-5, with 9 bases fitting TRBD1. Germline assignment: CDR1 MNHNY and CDR2 SVGAGI (reference sequence). With 4 bases clipped from V and 2 bases from J, the junction kept 3 bases outside the gene matches. The CDR3 is made up of 15 amino acids. The CDR3 sequence is CASSSQGAGNQPQHF. The CDR3 DNA reads TGTGCCAGCAGTTCACAGGGGGCGGGCAATCAGCCCCAGCATTTT.

This clonotype occurred many times. The V call is TRBV6-5, the J call TRBJ2-5; 7 bases align to TRBD1. The CDR3 covers 13 residues. The V segment lost 4 bases and the J segment 5 bases; nucleotides outside the gene matches: 4. From germline, CDR1 is MNHEY and CDR2 SVGAGI. CDR3 loop: CASSSQGWETQYF. In nucleotides, the CDR3 is TGTGCCAGCAGTTCACAGGGGTGGGAGACCCAGTACTTC.

This clonotype was recorded a few times. The chain combines TRBV12-3 or TRBV12-4 with TRBJ2-1, with 7 nucleotides matching TRBD2. Germline trimming cut 1 base from V and 6 bases from J; bases unmatched to any gene: 6. The CDR3 runs to 15 residues. CDR3 residues: CASSLGREALNEQFF. The CDR3 DNA is TGTGCCAGCAGTTTAGGACGGGAGGCCCTCAATGAGCAGTTCTTC.

Note on this clonotype: A read error is possible here, since a much larger clone lies one base away. The chain recombines TRBV28 with TRBJ2-5; D unclear. The CDR3 runs 13 residues. Deletions cut 6 bases from V and 10 bases from J, with 18 bases between. The V gene's germline CDR1 is MDHEN and CDR2 SYDVKM. The DNA of the CDR3 is TGTGCCAGCAGACATGGCTGCGCCGTAGGCCAGTACTTC. Translating it yields CASRHGCAVGQYF.

This clonotype was detected a few times. The chain uses TRBV28 and TRBJ2-6, with 7 bases lining up with TRBD1. The CDR3 has 14 amino acids. Losses at the gene ends were 7 bases for V and 6 bases for J; bases not matched to a gene: 6. Germline V gene data show CDR1 as MDHEN and CDR2 as SYDVKM. The CDR3, as DNA: TGTGCCAGCACCAGGGGGTCCCAGGCCAACGTCCTGACTTTC. It translates to CASTRGSQANVLTF.

A few counts support this clonotype. The chain couples TRBV10-3 to TRBJ1-2; TRBD1 is a possible D gene (5 bases). The CDR3 is 13 amino acids. Trimming stripped 3 bases from V and 6 bases from J, with 11 bases between. CDR1 is ENHRY and CDR2 is SYGVKD in the germline V gene. The CDR3 here is CAISELGGDGYTF. CDR3 nucleotide sequence: TGTGCCATCAGTGAATTGGGAGGGGATGGCTACACCTTC.

This clonotype has ten or more counts. The chain recombines TRBV28 with TRBJ1-5, with unresolved D. Trimming removed 5 bases from V and 4 bases from J, with 9 bases in between. The length of the CDR3 is 13 residues. The germline V gene has CDR1 MDHEN and CDR2 SYDVKM. The CDR3 reads CASSRTANQPQHF. The CDR3 DNA reads TGTGCCAGCAGTCGGACTGCGAATCAGCCCCAGCATTTT.

This clonotype was seen at least ten times. This rearrangement joins TRBV7-2 to TRBJ2-2; unclear D gene. From germline, CDR1 is SGHTA and CDR2 FQGNSA. Trimming pared 2 bases from V and 7 bases from J, leaving 8 bases between. This CDR3 comprises 13 residues. The CDR3 sequence: CASSLPELGELFF. In DNA, the CDR3 is TGTGCCAGCAGCTTACCGGAACTCGGGGAGCTGTTTTTT.

The V gene is TRBV7-2, the J gene TRBJ1-1; D call uncertain. V was shortened by 1 base and J by 3 bases, with 6 bases between the two germline ends. Germline values: CDR1 SGHTA, CDR2 FQGNSA. CDR3 size: 13 residues. The CDR3 nucleotides read TGTGCCAGCAGCTTAGTAGAGGACACTGAAGCTTTCTTT. Its protein is CASSLVEDTEAFF.

By share of the sample, this clonotype is medium-sized (0.01 to 0.1%). The chain joins TRBV11-2 to TRBJ2-7; TRBD2 matches 8 bases. Germline V gene data show CDR1 as SGHAT and CDR2 as FQNNGV. The CDR3 loop spans 15 amino acids. V was pared by 2 bases and J by 6 bases, with 9 bases of the junction left unmatched. Here the CDR3 DNA reads TGTGCCAGCAGCTTAAATACGGGACTAGTTGGCGAGCAGTACTTC. Its translation: CASSLNTGLVGEQYF.

In its sample, this clonotype is medium-sized (0.01 to 0.1%). Written as DNA, the CDR3 is TGCGCCAGCAGCTTGGAGGACGGCTCCTACGAGCAGTACTTC. This translates into CASSLEDGSYEQYF. The gene calls are TRBV5-1 and TRBJ2-7; no definite D call. V was pared by 0 bases and J by 0 bases, with 7 bases between. Germline V gene sequence: CDR1 SGHRS, CDR2 YFSETQ. The CDR3 contains 14 residues.

The chain carries TRBV5-1 and TRBJ2-5; 10 nucleotides line up with TRBD2. The CDR3 extends over 15 amino acids. CDR1 and CDR2 (germline): SGHRS, YFSETQ. Unmatched junction bases numbered 4, after V lost 2 bases and J lost 3 bases. CDR3 nucleotide sequence: TGCGCCAGCAGCTTTCAAGGACTAGCGGAAGAGACCCAGTACTTC. Translated: CASSFQGLAEETQYF.

The chain combines TRBV11-2 with TRBJ2-3, with 12 nucleotides matching TRBD2. The CDR3 covers 18 residues. Losses at the gene ends were 7 bases for V and 7 bases for J; bases not matched to a gene: 18. CDR1 is SGHAT and CDR2 is FQNNGV in the germline V gene. The CDR3 sequence is CASTRYPGLAGSGYTQYF. The CDR3 coding sequence is TGTGCCAGCACCAGATACCCAGGACTAGCGGGATCGGGGTATACGCAGTATTTT.

This clonotype is labeled medium-sized (0.01 to 0.1%). The chain has TRBV18 and TRBJ2-3, with TRBD1 identical over 10 bases. The length of the CDR3 is 16 residues. From germline, CDR1 is KGHSH and CDR2 LQKENI. Trimming cost V 4 bases and J 1 base; bases outside gene matches: 5. The CDR3, as DNA: TGTGCCAGCTCACGAGACAGGGGGCAAGGCACAGATACGCAGTATTTT. This gives the protein CASSRDRGQGTDTQYF. The full variable domain, completed using reference TRBV18 and TRBJ2-3, is NAGVMQNPRHLVRRRGQEARLRCSPMKGHSHVYWYRQLPEEGLKFMVYLQKENIIDESGMPKERFSAEFPKEGPSILRIQQVVRGDSAAYFCASSRDRGQGTDTQYFGPGTRLTVL.